A single sample gave rise to the 20 T cell receptor beta chains below, sequenced in a study of cytomegalovirus exposure and HLA in healthy donors. PCR was performed using 60 Vbeta and 13 Jbeta primers. Profiled with immunoSEQ multiplex PCR; TCRdb holds only in-frame clones, not every one. The sample holds about 130,000 clones, approximately 80% seen once. Source material: PBMCs. These receptors all stem from a female donor in good health and CMV-seronegative.

The J gene is TRBJ1-4, the V gene TRBV5-4; tentatively, D is TRBD1 (5 bases). The CDR3 runs 17 residues. V was clipped by 0 bases and J by 3 bases, with 15 bases between them. Germline V CDR1 and CDR2: SGHNT, YYREEE (reference sequence). CDR3 in amino acids: CASSLAGSGAPNEKLFF. In nucleotides, the CDR3 is TGTGCCAGCAGCTTGGCGGGGAGCGGGGCACCTAATGAAAAACTGTTTTTT.

The gene calls are TRBV30 and TRBJ2-1; 8 bases are a match to TRBD2. J lost 6 bases, V lost 5 bases, and 24 bases had no gene match. Germline CDR1 GTSNPN, CDR2 SVGIG (reference sequence). The CDR3 is 19 amino acids. The CDR3 spells CAWAEGGPVAGRRPNEQFF. For the CDR3, the DNA is TGTGCCTGGGCGGAAGGGGGGCCGGTAGCGGGACGGCGGCCCAATGAGCAGTTCTTC. The variable domain in full, with the rest retrieved from reference TRBV30 and TRBJ2-1, is SQTIHQWPATLVQPVGSPLSLECTVEGTSNPNLYWYRQAAGRGLQLLFYSVGIGQISSEVPQNLSASRPQDRQFILSSKKLLLSDSGFYLCAWAEGGPVAGRRPNEQFFGPGTRLTVL.

Comment on this clone: The same CDR3 arises from other DNA sequences in this sample as well. This chain joins TRBV28 and TRBJ2-7; D might be TRBD1 (5 bases). The CDR3 consists of 12 residues. Trimming cost V 1 base and J 5 bases, with 6 bases left between them. Germline CDR1 and CDR2: MDHEN and SYDVKM. The CDR3 region has the DNA TGTGCCAGCAGTTTATCCAGGGACGAGCAGTACTTC. Translating gives CASSLSRDEQYF.

The genes are TRBV19 and TRBJ1-4; 8 positions match TRBD1. Trimming removed 5 bases from V and 7 bases from J; junction bases left unmatched: 12. The CDR3 sequence is 16 residues long. Per germline, CDR1 LNHDA and CDR2 SQIVND (reference sequence). CDR3: CASSAYAGGATEKLFF. The CDR3 DNA follows: TGTGCCAGTAGTGCCTATGCAGGGGGCGCGACTGAAAAACTGTTTTTT.

The chain links TRBV10-3 to TRBJ1-4; TRBD1 matches at 10 bases. Looked up from germline, CDR1 is ENHRY and CDR2 is SYGVKD. This CDR3 is built from 15 residues. V lost 4 bases, J lost 4 bases, and 3 bases stayed unmatched. The CDR3 nucleotides read TGTGCCATCAGTGGAGGGACAGGGGATAATGAAAAACTGTTTTTT. Protein sequence: CAISGGTGDNEKLFF.

The chain carries TRBV4-3 and TRBJ2-1; 7 nucleotides line up with TRBD1. J was trimmed by 3 bases and V by 6 bases; bases with no gene match: 5. CDR1 is LGHNA and CDR2 is YSLEER in the germline V gene. The CDR3 covers 14 residues. The CDR3 bases are TGCGCCAGCAGTCACGGGACAGACTACAATGAGCAGTTCTTC. This sequence encodes CASSHGTDYNEQFF.

As for this clone: One end of the junction does not line up with germline, which may come from a read error. The V call is TRBV5-6, the J call TRBJ1-3, with TRBD1 matching 7 bases. This CDR3 spans 14 amino acids. Germline V gene data show CDR1 as SGHDT and CDR2 as YYEEEE. CDR3 sequence (DNA): TGTGCCAGCAGCCTAAACCCACCTACGACAGGGTGGAATTTT. Protein product: CASSLNPPTTGWNF.

The V gene is TRBV6-1, the J gene TRBJ1-1, with 11 bases aligning to TRBD1. Trimming at V came to 6 bases and at J to 6 bases, leaving 9 bases not matched to a gene. CDR3 length: 15 residues. Per the germline V gene, CDR1 is MNHNS and CDR2 is SASEGT. CDR3 sequence reads: CASRGTGGSYAEAFF. Written as DNA, the CDR3 is TGTGCCAGCAGGGGGACAGGGGGAAGTTACGCTGAAGCTTTCTTT.

The chain carries TRBV28 and TRBJ1-3; D call uncertain. Trimming stripped 10 bases from V and 0 bases from J, with 7 bases between. CDR3 length: 12 residues. The germline CDR1 and CDR2 sequences are MDHEN and SYDVKM. This CDR3 reads CAIVSSGNTIYF. The CDR3 DNA reads TGTGCCATCGTTAGCTCTGGAAACACCATATATTTT.

The chain recombines TRBV9 with TRBJ1-3, with a possible D match to TRBD1 (6 bases). Trimming shortened V by 3 bases and J by 4 bases, and 29 bases separated the two germline ends. Germline V gene lookup returns CDR1 SGDLS and CDR2 YYNGEE. The CDR3 totals 20 residues. CDR3 sequence reads: CASSANGRPGTSGSGNTIYF. In DNA, the CDR3 is TGTGCCAGCAGCGCGAATGGAAGACCCGGGACATCCGGGTCAGGAAACACCATATATTTT. Looking up the rest from reference TRBV9 and TRBJ1-3 gives the full variable domain: DSGVTQTPKHLITATGQRVTLRCSPRSGDLSVYWYQQSLDQGLQFLIQYYNGEERAKGNILERFSAQQFPDLHSELNLSSLELGDSALYFCASSANGRPGTSGSGNTIYFGEGSWLTVV.

The V gene is TRBV19, the J gene TRBJ1-1; 10 bases map to TRBD1. Germline V CDR1 and CDR2: LNHDA, SQIVND (reference sequence). The CDR3 loop spans 14 amino acids. V lost 3 bases and J lost 5; bases outside the gene matches: 3. The CDR3 DNA reads as TGTGCCAGTAGTATGACAGGGGGCGCGACTGAAGCTTTCTTT. Translation: CASSMTGGATEAFF.

The chain couples TRBV6-1 to TRBJ1-2; no reliable D call. With 1 base removed from V and 5 bases from J, the gap between germline ends came to 11 bases. Germline V CDR1 and CDR2: MNHNS, SASEGT. The CDR3 contains 14 residues. The CDR3 reads CASSEGRGTYGYTF. The CDR3 DNA follows: TGTGCCAGCAGTGAAGGACGGGGTACATATGGCTACACCTTC.

This clone has more than one count but fewer than ten. The chain has TRBV6-5 and TRBJ1-2, with D possibly matching TRBD1 (6 bases). The V and J ends lost 0 bases and 8 bases respectively, with 10 bases between them. The CDR3 runs 13 residues. Germline CDR1 MNHEY, CDR2 SVGAGI. CDR3 nucleotides: TGTGCCAGCAGTTACTCGGCAGGGGAAGGCTACACCTTC. This encodes CASSYSAGEGYTF.

The chain recombines TRBV5-6 with TRBJ2-2; maybe TRBD2 (6 bases). V dropped 1 base and J dropped 0 bases, with 10 bases sitting between them. CDR1 and CDR2 from the germline V gene are SGHDT and YYEEEE. The CDR3 length is 16 residues. CDR3 sequence reads: CASSLFLATNTGELFF. DNA for the CDR3: TGTGCCAGCAGCTTGTTCCTAGCGACGAACACCGGGGAGCTGTTTTTT.

V is TRBV5-1 and J is TRBJ2-7; TRBD1 matches 9 bases. Germline values: CDR1 SGHRS, CDR2 YFSETQ. V shed 0 bases, J shed 2 bases, and the junction held 3 bases outside the gene matches. The CDR3 has 15 residues. CDR3 protein: CASSLGQGGAYEQYF. The CDR3 DNA is TGCGCCAGCAGCTTGGGACAGGGGGGGGCCTACGAGCAGTACTTC.

CDR3 nucleotides: TGTGCCTGGAGTACGGGACTAGCGGGTCTTGGTGAGCAGTTCTTC. Protein sequence: CAWSTGLAGLGEQFF. V is TRBV30 and J is TRBJ2-1, with 12 bases lining up with TRBD2. Germline loops: CDR1 GTSNPN, CDR2 SVGIG (reference sequence). The CDR3 consists of 15 residues. Germline trimming cut 2 bases from V and 9 bases from J; bases unmatched to any gene: 8.

This chain links TRBV9 with TRBJ1-1; TRBD1 is a possible D gene (5 bases). Trimming took off 4 bases at V and 3 bases at J, with 10 bases between the two ends. The CDR3 covers 13 residues. Germline CDR1 SGDLS, CDR2 YYNGEE. CDR3 sequence: CASSSGGDTEAFF. The CDR3 DNA reads TGTGCCAGCAGCTCCGGGGGGGACACTGAAGCTTTCTTT.

The J gene is TRBJ1-1, the V gene TRBV11-3; 9 bases map to TRBD1. The CDR3 totals 13 residues. The V gene's germline CDR1 is SGHNT and CDR2 YENEEA. With 0 bases clipped from V and 8 bases from J, the junction kept 1 base outside the gene matches. CDR3 residues: CASSLEQGAEAFF. DNA of the CDR3: TGTGCCAGCAGCTTAGAACAGGGGGCGGAAGCTTTCTTT.

The V call is TRBV29-1, the J call TRBJ2-2; 13 nucleotides match TRBD2. The CDR3 runs 16 residues. Germline V gene sequence: CDR1 SQVTM, CDR2 ANQGSEA. V trimming: 6 bases; J trimming: 7 bases; junction bases outside the gene matches: 11. The chain's CDR3 is CSVPNGLAGADGELFF. CDR3 DNA sequence: TGCAGCGTACCCAACGGACTAGCGGGAGCGGACGGGGAGCTGTTTTTT.

Here the CDR3 reads CASSKWDRAPEGYGYTF. CDR3 coding DNA: TGTGCCAGCAGCAAATGGGACAGGGCTCCAGAGGGCTATGGCTACACCTTC. J is TRBJ1-2 and V is TRBV21-1; the table's D call of TRBD1 was not tested on the DNA. TRBV21-1 is designated a pseudogene. The CDR3 contains 17 residues.